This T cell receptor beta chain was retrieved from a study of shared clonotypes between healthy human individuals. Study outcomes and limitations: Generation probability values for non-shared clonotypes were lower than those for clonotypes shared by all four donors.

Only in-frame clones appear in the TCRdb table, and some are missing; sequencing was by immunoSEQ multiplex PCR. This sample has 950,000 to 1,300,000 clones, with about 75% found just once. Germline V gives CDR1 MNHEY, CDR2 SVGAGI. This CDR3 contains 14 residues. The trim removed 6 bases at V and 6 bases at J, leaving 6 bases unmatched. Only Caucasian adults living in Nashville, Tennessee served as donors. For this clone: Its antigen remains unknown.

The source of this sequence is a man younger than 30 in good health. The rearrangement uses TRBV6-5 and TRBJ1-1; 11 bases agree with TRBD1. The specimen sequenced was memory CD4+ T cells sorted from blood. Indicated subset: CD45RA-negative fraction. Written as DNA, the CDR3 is TGTGCCAGCAGACCGGGACAGGGGGGGTCTGAAGCTTTCTTT. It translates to CASRPGQGGSEAFF.